This paragraph covers one TCR beta chain sequence. Its antigen is unidentified. Assay used: immunoSEQ multiplex PCR; TCRdb lists only in-frame clones, some missing. The sample lists about 30,000 clones, about 82% occurring once. The data were taken from a study of monozygotic twins with cystic fibrosis. Study results and limitations: No link emerged between shared CDR3 counts and age, concordance or severity. Clonality was generally low (median around 0.009), higher in the most severe patients. J usage was most co-twin-similar in 8 of 16 pairs, V in 13.

The clonotype comes from a girl aged 2-10 years with cystic fibrosis. Specimen: blood.

The CDR3 here is CASRHWGPSYNEQFF. For the CDR3, the DNA is TGTGCCAGCAGACATTGGGGGCCGTCCTACAATGAGCAGTTCTTC. The chain recombines TRBV5-6 with TRBJ2-1, with a possible D match to TRBD1 (6 bases). With 5 bases removed from V and 1 base from J, the gap between germline ends came to 13 bases. Germline CDR1 SGHDT, CDR2 YYEEEE. The CDR3 covers 15 residues.